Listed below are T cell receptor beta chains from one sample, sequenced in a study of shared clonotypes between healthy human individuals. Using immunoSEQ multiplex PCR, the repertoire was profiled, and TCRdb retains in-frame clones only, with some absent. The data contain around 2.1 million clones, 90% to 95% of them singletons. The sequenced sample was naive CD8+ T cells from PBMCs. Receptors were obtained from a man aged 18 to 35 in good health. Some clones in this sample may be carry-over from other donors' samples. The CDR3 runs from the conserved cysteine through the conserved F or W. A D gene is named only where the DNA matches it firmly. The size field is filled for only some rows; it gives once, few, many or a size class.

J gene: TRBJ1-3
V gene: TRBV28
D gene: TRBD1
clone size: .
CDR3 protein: CASGDRVKSGNTIYF
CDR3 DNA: TGTGCCAGCGGCGACAGGGTAAAGTCTGGAAACACCATATATTTT

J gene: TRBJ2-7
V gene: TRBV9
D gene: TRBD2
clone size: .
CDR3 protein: CASSVVGGRALDEQYF
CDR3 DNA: TGTGCCAGCAGCGTAGTTGGCGGGAGGGCCCTTGACGAGCAGTACTTC

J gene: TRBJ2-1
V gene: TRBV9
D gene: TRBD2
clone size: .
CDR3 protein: CASSTHSGMMNNEQFF
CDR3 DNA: TGTGCCAGCAGCACTCATAGCGGGATGATGAACAATGAGCAGTTCTTC

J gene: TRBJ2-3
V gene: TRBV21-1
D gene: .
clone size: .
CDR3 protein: CASTRARLAGGLQDTQYF
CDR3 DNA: TGTGCCAGCACTAGAGCACGTCTAGCGGGAGGGTTGCAGGATACGCAGTATTTT

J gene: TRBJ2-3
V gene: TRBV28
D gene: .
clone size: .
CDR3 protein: CASSLSPPGYTDTQYF
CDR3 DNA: TGTGCCAGCAGTTTATCCCCACCAGGGTACACAGATACGCAGTATTTT

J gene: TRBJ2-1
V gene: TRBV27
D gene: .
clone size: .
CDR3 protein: CASSPLFGSEQFF
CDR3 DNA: TGTGCCAGCAGCCCCTTGTTCGGGAGTGAGCAGTTCTTC

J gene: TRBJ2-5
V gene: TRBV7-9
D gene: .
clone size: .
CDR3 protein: CASSSIDKYQETQYF
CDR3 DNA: TGTGCCAGCAGCTCTATCGACAAGTACCAAGAGACCCAGTACTTC

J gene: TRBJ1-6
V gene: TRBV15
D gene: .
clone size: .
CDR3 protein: CATSSRAESPLHF
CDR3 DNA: TGTGCCACCAGCAGTAGGGCGGAATCACCCCTCCACTTT

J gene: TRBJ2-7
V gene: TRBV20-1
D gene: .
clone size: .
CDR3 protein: CSASRDNEQYF
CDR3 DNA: TGCAGTGCTAGTCGGGATAACGAGCAGTACTTC

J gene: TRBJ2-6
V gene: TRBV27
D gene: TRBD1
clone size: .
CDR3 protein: CASRTVTGGVGANVLTF
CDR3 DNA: TGTGCCAGCCGTACGGTGACAGGGGGGGTCGGGGCCAACGTCCTGACTTTC

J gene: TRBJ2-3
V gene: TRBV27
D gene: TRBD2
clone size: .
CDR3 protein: CASSLLLAGGSDTQYF
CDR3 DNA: TGTGCCAGCAGCCTGTTACTAGCGGGAGGGTCGGATACGCAGTATTTT

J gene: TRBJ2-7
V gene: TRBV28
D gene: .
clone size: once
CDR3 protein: CASSLGHSYEQYF
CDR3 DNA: TGTGCCAGCAGTTTAGGACACAGCTACGAGCAGTACTTC